The 27 T cell receptor beta chains reported below all come from one sample, sequenced in a study of human T cells and chemical hapten exposure. TCRdb processed the RACE reads anew with MiXCR; each CDR3 protein has one entry. The sample yields 370,000 or so distinct CDR3 sequences, about 4.4% seen once. Time point in this sample: patch test 1, 2 weeks after DPC sensitization. The treatment: therapeutic diphenylcyclopropenone sensitization with weekly scalp DPC. Specimen: whole blood, collected in connection with sensitization to the hapten diphenylcyclopropenone (DPC). Source of these receptors: a woman in her forties or fifties with alopecia areata. Some clones in this sample may be carry-over from other donors' samples.

The chain has TRBV7-2 and TRBJ1-6, with D possibly TRBD1 on 5 matching bases. V lost 2 bases, J lost 9 bases, and 14 bases lay in between. The CDR3 extends over 15 amino acids. From germline, CDR1 is SGHTA and CDR2 FQGNSA. The CDR3 protein is CASSLQLGQGSPLHF. The CDR3 DNA is TGTGCCAGCAGCTTACAGCTGGGCCAGGGTTCACCCCTCCACTTT.

This clonotype was seen a handful of times. The genes are TRBV6-5 and TRBJ2-2; D not certain. V was trimmed by 0 bases and J by 6 bases, leaving 5 bases between them. The CDR3 is made up of 13 amino acids. Looked up from germline, CDR1 is MNHEY and CDR2 is SVGAGI. CDR3 loop: CASSYSPSGELFF. The DNA of the CDR3 is TGTGCCAGCAGTTACTCTCCTTCCGGGGAGCTGTTTTTT.

A few counts support this clonotype. The rearrangement joins TRBV5-1 to TRBJ2-2; tentative D call: TRBD1 (6 bases). This CDR3 is 15 amino acids long. Trimming removed 0 bases from V and 5 bases from J, with 11 bases in between. CDR1 and CDR2 (germline): SGHRS, YFSETQ. CDR3 residues: CASSLDRDGTGELFF. CDR3 bases: TGCGCCAGCAGCTTGGACAGGGATGGGACCGGGGAGCTGTTTTTT.

This clonotype was seen more than once but under ten times. The chain is built from TRBV4-1 and TRBJ2-1; D possibly corresponds to TRBD2 (5 bases). CDR1 is MGHRA and CDR2 is YSYEKL in the germline V gene. This CDR3 has 15 amino acids. The ends were cut back, 3 bases at V and 5 bases at J, with 14 bases in the middle. CDR3 region: CASSHVGRRNNEQFF. For the CDR3, the DNA is TGCGCCAGCAGCCATGTCGGACGGAGGAACAATGAGCAGTTCTTC.

In this sample, this clonotype turned up many times. The chain carries TRBV3-1 and TRBJ2-6, with 7 bases aligning to TRBD1. The germline V gene encodes CDR1 LGHDT and CDR2 YNNKEL (reference sequence). V was pared by 6 bases and J by 2 bases, with 1 base of the junction left unmatched. CDR3 length equals 14 residues. As DNA, the CDR3 is TGTGCCAGCAGTCAGGGGGCTGGGGCCAACGTCCTGACTTTC. Residues: CASSQGAGANVLTF.

The rearrangement links TRBV3-1 to TRBJ1-6, with D perhaps matching TRBD1 (5 bases). Trimming cost V 5 bases and J 7 bases, with 12 bases left between them. The germline V gene encodes CDR1 LGHDT and CDR2 YNNKEL (reference sequence). CDR3 length: 14 residues. The CDR3 DNA sequence: TGTGCCAGCAGCGGGGGAGTAGGGAATTCACCCCTCCACTTT. The encoded protein is CASSGGVGNSPLHF.

In its sample, this clonotype was seen a few times. The chain combines TRBV7-9 with TRBJ1-5, with a possible D match to TRBD1 (5 bases). In germline, CDR1 is SEHNR, CDR2 FQNEAQ (reference sequence). The length of the CDR3 is 14 residues. Between the trimmed V and J ends, which lost 3 bases and 7 bases, there was a span of 13 bases. CDR3 nucleotide sequence: TGTGCCAGCAGCTTTGATAAGGGGCTCCAGCCCCAGCATTTT. Its protein product is CASSFDKGLQPQHF.

This clonotype was seen repeatedly, ten times or more. CDR3 loop: CASRKGLTTDTQYF. DNA of the CDR3: TGCGCCAGCAGAAAAGGGCTTACCACAGATACGCAGTATTTT. The chain uses TRBV4-1 and TRBJ2-3; D is uncertain. The CDR3 has 14 amino acids. V lost 6 bases and J lost 2, with 12 bases in between. Per the germline V gene, CDR1 is MGHRA and CDR2 is YSYEKL.

This chain joins TRBV2 and TRBJ1-1; the D gene is possibly TRBD1 (5 bases). The CDR3 is 14 amino acids. The germline V and J ends were trimmed by 7 bases and 1 base, with 13 bases remaining between them. Per the germline V gene, CDR1 is SNHLY and CDR2 is FYNNEI. The CDR3 reads CASNAGLQNTEAFF. For the CDR3, the DNA is TGTGCCAGCAATGCGGGACTGCAGAACACTGAAGCTTTCTTT.

The J gene is TRBJ1-1, the V gene TRBV20-1, with D perhaps TRBD1 (6 bases). The CDR3 length is 13 residues. Between the trimmed V and J ends, which lost 5 bases and 6 bases, there was a span of 16 bases. Per germline, CDR1 DFQATT and CDR2 SNEGSKA (reference sequence). Here the CDR3 reads CSALDRNSAEAFF. Written as DNA, the CDR3 is TGCAGTGCTCTTGACAGGAATAGCGCTGAAGCTTTCTTT.

In this sample, this clonotype turned up a few times. The rearrangement links TRBV29-1 to TRBJ2-3; 11 positions agree with TRBD1. V lost 8 bases, J lost 2 bases, and 12 bases stayed unmatched. The V gene's germline CDR1 is SQVTM and CDR2 ANQGSEA. The CDR3 has 16 residues. The chain's CDR3 is CSTRGRDRGSTDTQYF. In DNA, the CDR3 is TGCAGCACCCGTGGCCGGGACAGGGGGTCCACAGATACGCAGTATTTT.

This clonotype came up many times. This rearrangement joins TRBV5-1 to TRBJ1-1; TRBD1 is a possible D gene (5 bases). Germline CDR1 and CDR2: SGHRS and YFSETQ. Trimming shortened V by 1 base and J by 3 bases, and 10 bases separated the two germline ends. This CDR3 contains 14 residues. The CDR3 coding sequence is TGCGCCAGCAGCTTGCGGGGGTCGGACACTGAAGCTTTCTTT. Its protein product is CASSLRGSDTEAFF. The variable domain in full, completed from reference TRBV5-1 and TRBJ1-1, reads KAGVTQTPRYLIKTRGQQVTLSCSPISGHRSVSWYQQTPGQGLQFLFEYFSETQRNKGNFPGRFSGRQFSNSRSEMNVSTLELGDSALYLCASSLRGSDTEAFFGQGTRLTVV.

The chain links TRBV10-3 to TRBJ2-7, with 8 nucleotides matching TRBD2. Per the germline V gene, CDR1 is ENHRY and CDR2 is SYGVKD. The CDR3 is 16 residues long. The ends lost 0 bases at V and 0 bases at J; junction bases unmatched: 4. The CDR3 nucleotides read TGTGCCATCAGTGAGTCTGAGACTAGCGTCTCCTACGAGCAGTACTTC. Translating gives CAISESETSVSYEQYF.

This clonotype has a handful of counts. The V call is TRBV20-1, the J call TRBJ2-1; TRBD2 is a possible D gene (5 bases). V gave up 0 bases and J gave up 0 bases, with 9 bases separating them. The CDR3 length is 15 residues. Germline-derived CDR1 and CDR2 are DFQATT and SNEGSKA (reference sequence). The CDR3 DNA reads TGCAGTGCTAGAGATACGGGGTTCTCCTACAATGAGCAGTTCTTC. Protein: CSARDTGFSYNEQFF.

Many counts were recorded for this clonotype. The chain recombines TRBV7-8 with TRBJ2-3, with D tentatively TRBD2 (6 bases). Trimming removed 8 bases at V and 2 bases at J, with 11 bases between. The CDR3 length is 13 residues. Germline V gene data show CDR1 as SGHVS and CDR2 as FQNEAQ. CDR3 residues: CASLREVTDTQYF. The CDR3 coding sequence is TGTGCCAGCCTGAGGGAGGTCACAGATACGCAGTATTTT. The full variable domain, rest sourced from reference TRBV7-8 and TRBJ2-3, is GAGVSQSPRYKVAKRGQDVALRCDPISGHVSLFWYQQALGQGPEFLTYFQNEAQLDKSGLPSDRFFAERPEGSVSTLKIQRTQQEDSAVYLCASLREVTDTQYFGPGTRLTVL.

In its sample, this clonotype was seen a few times. The rearrangement uses TRBV5-1 and TRBJ1-4; possibly TRBD1 for D (6 bases). The CDR3 loop spans 15 amino acids. The germline V gene encodes CDR1 SGHRS and CDR2 YFSETQ. V gave up 4 bases and J gave up 5 bases, with 15 bases separating them. CDR3 amino acids: CASSGGQTSNEKLFF. CDR3 DNA: TGCGCCAGCAGCGGAGGACAGACTTCAAATGAAAAACTGTTTTTT.

This clonotype was recorded only once. A read error may be the cause here, since a much bigger clone is one base away. This chain connects TRBV28 to TRBJ1-2; unclear D gene. This CDR3 contains 11 residues. Germline V CDR1 and CDR2: MDHEN, SYDVKM. CDR3 loop: CAGSFSHGYTF. The CDR3 coding sequence is TGTGCCGGCAGTTTTTCCCATGGCTACACCTTC.

This clonotype was picked up many times. The chain couples TRBV5-1 to TRBJ2-5, with 9 bases lining up with TRBD1. With V trimmed by 6 bases and J by 4 bases, 16 bases remained unmatched. Germline-derived CDR1 and CDR2 are SGHRS and YFSETQ. CDR3 size: 17 residues. The CDR3 DNA follows: TGCGCCAGCACTCGTGAGGGGACAGGGAAAGGACGAGAGACCCAGTACTTC. Translated, it gives CASTREGTGKGRETQYF.

The chain is built from TRBV4-3 and TRBJ1-3, with D maybe TRBD1 (6 bases). V dropped 0 bases and J dropped 2 bases, with 8 bases sitting between them. The germline CDR1 and CDR2 sequences are LGHNA and YSLEER. The CDR3 consists of 15 residues. CDR3 coding DNA: TGCGCCAGCAGCCAAGATCACAGGGCTGGAAACACCATATATTTT. Its translation: CASSQDHRAGNTIYF.

V and J are TRBV3-1 and TRBJ2-7; weak D call: TRBD2 (5 bases). With 3 bases removed from V and 2 bases from J, the gap between germline ends came to 8 bases. The germline CDR1 and CDR2 sequences are LGHDT and YNNKEL (reference sequence). The CDR3 is 13 residues long. CDR3 nucleotides: TGTGCCAGCAGCCATAACGGGGCCTACGAGCAGTACTTC. Amino acids: CASSHNGAYEQYF.

This clonotype appeared many times. V and J are TRBV9 and TRBJ2-1; a possible D gene is TRBD1 (6 bases). Looked up from germline, CDR1 is SGDLS and CDR2 is YYNGEE. CDR3 length: 16 amino acids. The V end was cut by 4 bases, the J end by 2 bases, with 16 bases between. CDR3 region: CASSYGTPGPYNEQFF. In DNA, the CDR3 is TGTGCCAGCAGCTACGGGACACCGGGCCCCTACAATGAGCAGTTCTTC. Full variable domain (rest looked up from reference TRBV9 and TRBJ2-1): DSGVTQTPKHLITATGQRVTLRCSPRSGDLSVYWYQQSLDQGLQFLIQYYNGEERAKGNILERFSAQQFPDLHSELNLSSLELGDSALYFCASSYGTPGPYNEQFFGPGTRLTVL.

This clonotype was picked up many times. This chain connects TRBV2 to TRBJ2-2; D gene ambiguous. Germline CDR1 is SNHLY and CDR2 is FYNNEI. The V end was cut by 7 bases, the J end by 1 base, with 7 bases between. This CDR3 is 13 amino acids long. CDR3 residues: CASNGWNTGELFF. CDR3 nucleotides: TGTGCCAGCAATGGGTGGAACACCGGGGAGCTGTTTTTT.

There are many counts of this clonotype. V and J are TRBV18 and TRBJ1-5, with D possibly TRBD1 on 5 matching bases. The CDR3 runs 14 residues. Germline values: CDR1 KGHSH, CDR2 LQKENI. V lost 5 bases to trimming and J lost 0 bases, with 8 bases between them. CDR3 nucleotides: TGTGCCAGCTCATCAGACAGTAGCAATCAGCCCCAGCATTTT. It specifies CASSSDSSNQPQHF.

A few counts support this clonotype. The rearrangement uses TRBV4-2 and TRBJ2-2; the match to TRBD2 covers 9 bases. Germline CDR1 and CDR2: LGHNA and YNFKEQ. The ends lost 2 bases at V and 0 bases at J; junction bases unmatched: 7. The CDR3 sequence is 18 residues long. CDR3 residues: CASSQLTSGRANTGELFF. Written as DNA, the CDR3 is TGTGCCAGCAGCCAACTGACTAGCGGTCGCGCGAACACCGGGGAGCTGTTTTTT.

This clonotype has a handful of counts. V gene TRBV12-3 or TRBV12-4 combines with J gene TRBJ2-2; the match to TRBD2 covers 8 bases. This CDR3 contains 16 residues. V gave up 5 bases and J gave up 2 bases; unmatched junction bases: 7. The chain's CDR3 is CASSPQTSVNTGELFF. DNA for the CDR3: TGTGCCAGCAGTCCCCAGACTAGCGTAAACACCGGGGAGCTGTTTTTT.

The rearrangement links TRBV18 to TRBJ2-1; possibly TRBD2 for D (5 bases). Between the trimmed V and J ends, which lost 5 bases and 7 bases, there was a span of 15 bases. Germline V gene lookup returns CDR1 KGHSH and CDR2 LQKENI. The CDR3 consists of 14 residues. The chain's CDR3 is CASSKPLVQNEQFF. In DNA, the CDR3 is TGTGCCAGCTCAAAACCACTAGTGCAGAATGAGCAGTTCTTC.

This clonotype was seen ten or more times. The rearrangement links TRBV13 to TRBJ2-4, with D possibly being TRBD1 (6 bases). The CDR3 extends over 14 amino acids. The V and J ends lost 5 bases and 1 base respectively, with 9 bases between them. Germline CDR1 reads PRHDT; CDR2 reads FYEKMQ (reference sequence). CDR3 loop: CASSTRGAKNIQYF. The CDR3 DNA is TGTGCCAGCAGCACAAGGGGGGCCAAAAACATTCAGTACTTC.